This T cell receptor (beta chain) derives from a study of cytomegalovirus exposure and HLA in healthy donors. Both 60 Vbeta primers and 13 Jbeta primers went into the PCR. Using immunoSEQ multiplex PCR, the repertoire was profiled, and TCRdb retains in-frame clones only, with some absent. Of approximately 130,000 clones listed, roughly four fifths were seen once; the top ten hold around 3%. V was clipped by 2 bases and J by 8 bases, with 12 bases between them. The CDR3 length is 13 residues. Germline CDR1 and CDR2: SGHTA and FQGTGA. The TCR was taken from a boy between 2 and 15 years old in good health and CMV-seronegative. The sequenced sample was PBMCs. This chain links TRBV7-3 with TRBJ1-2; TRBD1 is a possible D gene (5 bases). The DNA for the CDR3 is TGTGCCAGCAGCTTAGGGGGGTTGTACGGCTACACCTTC. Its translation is CASSLGGLYGYTF. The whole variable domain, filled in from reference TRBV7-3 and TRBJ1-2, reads GAGVSQTPSNKVTEKGKYVELRCDPISGHTALYWYRQSLGQGPEFLIYFQGTGAADDSGLPNDRFFAVRPEGSVSTLKIQRTERGDSAVYLCASSLGGLYGYTFGSGTRLTVV.